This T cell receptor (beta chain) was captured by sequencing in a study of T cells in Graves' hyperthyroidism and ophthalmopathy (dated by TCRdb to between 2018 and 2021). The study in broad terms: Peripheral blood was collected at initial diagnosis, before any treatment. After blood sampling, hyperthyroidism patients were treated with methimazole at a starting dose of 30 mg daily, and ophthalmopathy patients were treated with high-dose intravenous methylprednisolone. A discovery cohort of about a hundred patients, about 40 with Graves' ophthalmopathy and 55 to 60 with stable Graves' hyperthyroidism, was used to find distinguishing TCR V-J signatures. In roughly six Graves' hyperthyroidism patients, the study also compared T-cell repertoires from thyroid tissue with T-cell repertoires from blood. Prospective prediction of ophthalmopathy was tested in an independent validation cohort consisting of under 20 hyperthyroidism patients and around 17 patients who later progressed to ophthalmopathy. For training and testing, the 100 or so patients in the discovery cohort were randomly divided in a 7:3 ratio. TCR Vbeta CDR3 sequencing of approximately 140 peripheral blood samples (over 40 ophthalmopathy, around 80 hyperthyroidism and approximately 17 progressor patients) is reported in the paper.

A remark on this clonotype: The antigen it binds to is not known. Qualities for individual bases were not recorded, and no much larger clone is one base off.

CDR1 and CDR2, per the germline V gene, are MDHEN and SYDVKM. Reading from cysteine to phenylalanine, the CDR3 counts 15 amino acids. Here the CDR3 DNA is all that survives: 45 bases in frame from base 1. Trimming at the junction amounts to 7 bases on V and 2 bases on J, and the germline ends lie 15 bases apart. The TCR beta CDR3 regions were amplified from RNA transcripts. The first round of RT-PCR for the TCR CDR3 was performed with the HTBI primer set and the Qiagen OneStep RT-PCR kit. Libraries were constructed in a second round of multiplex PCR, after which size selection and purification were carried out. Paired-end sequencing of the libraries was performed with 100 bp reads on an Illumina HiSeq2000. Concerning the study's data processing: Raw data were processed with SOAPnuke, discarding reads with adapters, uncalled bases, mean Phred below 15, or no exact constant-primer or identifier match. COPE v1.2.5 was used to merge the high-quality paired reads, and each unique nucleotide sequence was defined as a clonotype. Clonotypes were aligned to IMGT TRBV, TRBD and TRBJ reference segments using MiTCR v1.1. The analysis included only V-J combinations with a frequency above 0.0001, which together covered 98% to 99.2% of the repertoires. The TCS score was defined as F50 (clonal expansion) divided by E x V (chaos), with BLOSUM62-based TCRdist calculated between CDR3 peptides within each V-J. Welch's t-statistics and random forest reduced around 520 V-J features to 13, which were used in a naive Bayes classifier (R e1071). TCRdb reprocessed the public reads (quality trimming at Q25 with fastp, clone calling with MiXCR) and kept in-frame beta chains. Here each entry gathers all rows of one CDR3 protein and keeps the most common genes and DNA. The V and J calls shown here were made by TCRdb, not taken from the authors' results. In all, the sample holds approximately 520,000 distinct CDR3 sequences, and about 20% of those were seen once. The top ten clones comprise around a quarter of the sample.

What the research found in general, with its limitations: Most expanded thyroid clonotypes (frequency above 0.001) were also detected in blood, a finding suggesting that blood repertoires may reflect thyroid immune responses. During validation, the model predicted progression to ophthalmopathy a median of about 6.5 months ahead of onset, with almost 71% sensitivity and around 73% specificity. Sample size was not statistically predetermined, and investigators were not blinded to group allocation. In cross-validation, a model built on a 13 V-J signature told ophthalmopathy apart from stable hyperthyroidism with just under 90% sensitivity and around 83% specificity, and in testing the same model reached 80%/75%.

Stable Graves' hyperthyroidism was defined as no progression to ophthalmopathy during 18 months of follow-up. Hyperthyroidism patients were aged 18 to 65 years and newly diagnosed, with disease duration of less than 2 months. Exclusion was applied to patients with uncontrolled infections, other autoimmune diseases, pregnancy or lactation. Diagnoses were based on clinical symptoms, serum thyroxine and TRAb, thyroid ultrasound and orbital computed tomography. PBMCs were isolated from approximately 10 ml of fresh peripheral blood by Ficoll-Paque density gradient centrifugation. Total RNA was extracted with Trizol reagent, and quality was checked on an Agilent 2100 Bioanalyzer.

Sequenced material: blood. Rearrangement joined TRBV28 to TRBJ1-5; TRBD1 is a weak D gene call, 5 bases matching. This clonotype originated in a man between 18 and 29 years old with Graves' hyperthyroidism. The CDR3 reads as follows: CASNWGGFGNQPQHF. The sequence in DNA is TGTGCCAGCAACTGGGGGGGGTTTGGCAATCAGCCCCAGCATTTT.